This section outlines one TCR beta chain sequence together with its context. Its antigen is still unknown. The source of the sample is a study of CD8 T cells in ankylosing spondylitis. General study findings and limits: Matched ankylosing spondylitis synovial fluid reportedly showed significant enrichment of disease-linked clones. Ankylosing spondylitis blood appeared to carry a characteristic TCR beta motif of roughly eight highly homologous variants. Those disease-linked clones were CD8+; they were also relatively rare in peripheral blood.

Using quantitative 5'-RACE with molecular barcodes, the authors made TCR beta libraries. From the 5' RACE reads, TCRdb called clonotypes with MiXCR, one entry per CDR3 protein. The data show 250,000 or so distinct CDR3 sequences, with 15% to 20% seen just once and under 40% held by the top ten. The receptor was isolated from a male donor with ankylosing spondylitis or in good health (not recorded which). Sequencing used blood, either unsorted or a sorted T cell fraction (not recorded which).

CDR3 residues: CATSKVGRETDTQYF. The CDR3 DNA is TGTGCCACCAGCAAAGTGGGGCGGGAGACAGATACGCAGTATTTT. The chain joins TRBV15 to TRBJ2-3; 7 nucleotides line up with TRBD2. The germline V gene encodes CDR1 LNHNV and CDR2 YYDKDF (reference sequence). The CDR3 spans 15 residues. V dropped 4 bases and J dropped 3; count of bases not matched to a gene: 7.